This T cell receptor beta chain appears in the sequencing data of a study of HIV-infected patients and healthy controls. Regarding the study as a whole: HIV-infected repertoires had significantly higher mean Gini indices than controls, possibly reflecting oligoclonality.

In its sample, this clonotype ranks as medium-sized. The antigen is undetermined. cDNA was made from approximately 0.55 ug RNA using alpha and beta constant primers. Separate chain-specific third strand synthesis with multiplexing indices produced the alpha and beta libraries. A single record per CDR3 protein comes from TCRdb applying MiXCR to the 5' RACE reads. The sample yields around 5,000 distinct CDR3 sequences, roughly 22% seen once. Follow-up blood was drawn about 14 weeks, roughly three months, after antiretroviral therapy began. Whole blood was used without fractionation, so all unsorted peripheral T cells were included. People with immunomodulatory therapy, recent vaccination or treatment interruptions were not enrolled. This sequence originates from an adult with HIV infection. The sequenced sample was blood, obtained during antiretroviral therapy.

The CDR3 sequence: CASSVGGLPMGETQYF. CDR3 nucleotides: TGTGCCAGCAGCGTAGGGGGACTCCCGATGGGCGAGACCCAGTACTTC. The chain links TRBV9 to TRBJ2-5; maybe TRBD2 (6 bases). The V gene's germline CDR1 is SGDLS and CDR2 YYNGEE. The CDR3 has 16 amino acids. The V end was cut by 0 bases, the J end by 5 bases, with 17 bases between. The variable domain in full, with the rest retrieved from reference TRBV9 and TRBJ2-5, is DSGVTQTPKHLITATGQRVTLRCSPRSGDLSVYWYQQSLDQGLQFLIQYYNGEERAKGNILERFSAQQFPDLHSELNLSSLELGDSALYFCASSVGGLPMGETQYFGPGTRLLVL.